The 7 T cell receptor beta chains in this list originate from one sample, sequenced in a study of cytomegalovirus exposure and HLA in healthy donors. The PCR ran on 60 Vbeta and 13 Jbeta primers. Profiling relied on immunoSEQ multiplex PCR, and the TCRdb table lists in-frame clones only, not all of them. This table has 55,000 or so clones, about 84% appearing once. The sample consisted of PBMCs. These receptors were taken from a female donor in good health and CMV-seronegative.

The V gene is TRBV7-9, the J gene TRBJ1-6; D is unclear. Trimming pared 2 bases from V and 9 bases from J, leaving 14 bases between. Germline V gene data show CDR1 as SEHNR and CDR2 as FQNEAQ (reference sequence). The CDR3 is 15 residues long. The chain's CDR3 is CASSLSGGSGSPLHF. CDR3 DNA sequence: TGTGCCAGCAGCTTAAGCGGAGGTTCGGGTTCACCCCTCCACTTT.

This clone has just a few counts. The chain links TRBV29-1 to TRBJ2-3; 8 nucleotides agree with TRBD1. Germline values: CDR1 SQVTM, CDR2 ANQGSEA. The CDR3 totals 14 residues. V lost 5 bases, J lost 3 bases, and 7 bases stayed unmatched. This chain's CDR3 is CSVTTGGMTDTQYF. DNA of the CDR3: TGCAGCGTTACAACAGGGGGTATGACAGATACGCAGTATTTT.

The chain has TRBV7-9 and TRBJ1-5; no firm D call. The CDR3 spans 14 residues. The V gene's germline CDR1 is SEHNR and CDR2 FQNEAQ (reference sequence). V lost 0 bases and J lost 7, with 10 bases in between. CDR3 protein: CASSLAGESQPQHF. The CDR3 DNA sequence: TGTGCCAGCAGCTTAGCGGGAGAGTCCCAGCCCCAGCATTTT.

The rearrangement links TRBV5-1 to TRBJ2-3; 11 bases agree with TRBD2. Looked up from germline, CDR1 is SGHRS and CDR2 is YFSETQ. Trimming took 3 bases from V and 2 from J; bases not matched to a gene: 8. The CDR3 extends over 17 amino acids. In nucleotides, the CDR3 is TGCGCCAGCAGCTCCCCACTAGCGGGGGCGCCCACAGATACGCAGTATTTT. Translation gives CASSSPLAGAPTDTQYF.

The V gene is TRBV16, the J gene TRBJ2-3; D uncertain. CDR1 and CDR2 (germline): KGHSY, FQNENV. The CDR3 contains 15 residues. Deletions cut 0 bases from V and 0 bases from J, with 7 bases between. The CDR3 loop reads CASSQSILSTDTQYF. The CDR3 DNA reads as TGTGCCAGCAGCCAATCGATCCTAAGCACAGATACGCAGTATTTT. Full variable domain (missing parts from reference TRBV16 and TRBJ2-3): GEEVAQTPKHLVRGEGQKAKLYCAPIKGHSYVFWYQQVLKNEFKFLISFQNENVFDETGMPKERFSAKCLPNSPCSLEIQATKLEDSAVYFCASSQSILSTDTQYFGPGTRLTVL.

This chain links TRBV6-5 with TRBJ2-5; the D gene is possibly TRBD1 (5 bases). Germline values: CDR1 MNHEY, CDR2 SVGAGI. Deletions cut 0 bases from V and 2 bases from J, with 7 bases between. The CDR3 is 14 residues long. The CDR3: CASSYSTAQETQYF. CDR3 bases: TGTGCCAGCAGTTACTCGACAGCTCAAGAGACCCAGTACTTC.

The chain employs TRBV27 and TRBJ2-7, with 7 nucleotides matching TRBD1. The CDR3 contains 15 residues. J lost 2 bases, V lost 6 bases, and 10 bases had no gene match. Germline lookup yields CDR1 MNHEY and CDR2 SMNVEV (reference sequence). As DNA, the CDR3 is TGTGCCAGCAGACCTACCGGGACAGCCCCCTACGAGCAGTACTTC. Translation gives CASRPTGTAPYEQYF.